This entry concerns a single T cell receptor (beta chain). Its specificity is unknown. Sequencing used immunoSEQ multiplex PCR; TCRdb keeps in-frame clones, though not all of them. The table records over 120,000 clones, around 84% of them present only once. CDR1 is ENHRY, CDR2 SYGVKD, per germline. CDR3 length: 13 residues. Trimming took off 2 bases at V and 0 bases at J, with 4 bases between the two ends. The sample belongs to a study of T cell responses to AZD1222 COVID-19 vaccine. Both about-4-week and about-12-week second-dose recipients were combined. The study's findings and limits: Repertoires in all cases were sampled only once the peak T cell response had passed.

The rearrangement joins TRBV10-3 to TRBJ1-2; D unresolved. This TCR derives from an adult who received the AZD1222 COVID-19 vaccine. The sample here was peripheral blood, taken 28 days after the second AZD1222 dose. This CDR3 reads CAISEASNYGYTF. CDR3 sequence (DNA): TGTGCCATCAGTGAGGCATCTAACTATGGCTACACCTTC.